This is a list of T cell receptor beta chains from one sample in a study of PD-L1 blockade in urothelial cancer. TCRdb's copy holds only in-frame clones and misses some; the assay was immunoSEQ multiplex PCR. Of roughly 40,000 clones listed, less than 95% are singletons. Specimen: PBMCs, collected around atezolizumab (anti-PD-L1) treatment. The receptors derive from a man between 65 and 80 years old with urothelial cancer. Both conserved end residues are part of each CDR3. Each record gives: J gene, clone size, V gene, D gene, CDR3 protein, CDR3 DNA. A D gene is named only where the DNA matches it firmly. Expanded clones are given a class, and other clones once, few, many or no size at all.

j_call: TRBJ1-5; clone_size: .; v_call: TRBV19; d_call: TRBD1; cdr3_aa: CASSQGQGTNQPQHF; cdr3_nt: TGTGCCAGTAGTCAAGGACAGGGGACAAATCAGCCCCAGCATTTT
j_call: TRBJ1-1; clone_size: .; v_call: TRBV11-2; d_call: TRBD1; cdr3_aa: CASSLAGQLNTEAFF; cdr3_nt: TGTGCCAGCAGCTTGGCGGGACAGTTGAACACTGAAGCTTTCTTT
j_call: TRBJ2-2; clone_size: .; v_call: TRBV19; d_call: TRBD1; cdr3_aa: CASRGDAGTGLSTGELFF; cdr3_nt: TGTGCCAGTAGGGGGGACGCGGGGACAGGGCTGAGCACCGGGGAGCTGTTTTTT
j_call: TRBJ2-3; clone_size: .; v_call: TRBV9; d_call: TRBD2; cdr3_aa: CASSLTLGGRPTSGSIRSTDTQYF; cdr3_nt: TGTGCCAGCAGTTTGACCCTAGGGGGACGGCCGACTAGCGGGAGTATTAGGAGCACAGATACGCAGTATTTT
j_call: TRBJ2-6; clone_size: .; v_call: TRBV6-4; d_call: TRBD1; cdr3_aa: CASSGTGGNSGANVLTF; cdr3_nt: TGTGCCAGCAGTGGTACAGGGGGGAACTCTGGGGCCAACGTCCTGACTTTC
j_call: TRBJ1-1; clone_size: .; v_call: TRBV5-1; d_call: .; cdr3_aa: CASSLERSTEAFF; cdr3_nt: TGCGCCAGCAGCTTGGAACGTAGCACTGAAGCTTTCTTT
j_call: TRBJ2-5; clone_size: .; v_call: TRBV5-1; d_call: TRBD2; cdr3_aa: CASSGVFGLGRETQYF; cdr3_nt: TGCGCCAGCAGCGGAGTTTTTGGACTAGGGAGAGAGACCCAGTACTTC
j_call: TRBJ2-7; clone_size: .; v_call: TRBV5-4; d_call: .; cdr3_aa: CATQGGTDYEQYF; cdr3_nt: TGTGCCACCCAGGGTGGCACAGACTACGAGCAGTACTTC
j_call: TRBJ1-2; clone_size: .; v_call: TRBV6-1; d_call: TRBD1; cdr3_aa: CASGQGAGGYGYTF; cdr3_nt: TGTGCCAGCGGGCAGGGGGCGGGTGGCTATGGCTACACCTTC
j_call: TRBJ2-1; clone_size: .; v_call: TRBV21-1; d_call: .; cdr3_aa: CASSRTGTFYNEQFF; cdr3_nt: TGTGCCAGCAGCAGGACCGGGACTTTCTACAATGAGCAGTTCTTC
j_call: TRBJ2-5; clone_size: .; v_call: TRBV4-1; d_call: TRBD1; cdr3_aa: CASSQGTGAASGTQYF; cdr3_nt: TGCGCCAGCAGCCAAGGTACAGGGGCCGCCAGCGGGACCCAGTACTTC
j_call: TRBJ2-5; clone_size: .; v_call: TRBV7-8; d_call: TRBD1; cdr3_aa: CASSFSGGGETQYF; cdr3_nt: TGTGCCAGCAGCTTTTCAGGGGGCGGAGAGACCCAGTACTTC
j_call: TRBJ2-1; clone_size: .; v_call: TRBV29-1; d_call: TRBD1; cdr3_aa: CSVVGQGTGEQFF; cdr3_nt: TGCAGCGTTGTGGGGCAGGGGACAGGTGAGCAGTTCTTC
j_call: TRBJ2-7; clone_size: once; v_call: TRBV27; d_call: TRBD2; cdr3_aa: CASSARGLGRGEQYF; cdr3_nt: TGTGCCAGCAGTGCGAGGGGACTAGGAAGAGGCGAGCAGTACTTC
j_call: TRBJ2-1; clone_size: .; v_call: TRBV18; d_call: TRBD2; cdr3_aa: CASSPITKREKGEQFF; cdr3_nt: TGTGCCAGCTCACCAATAACTAAGCGGGAAAAAGGTGAGCAGTTCTTC
j_call: TRBJ1-1; clone_size: .; v_call: TRBV5-4; d_call: .; cdr3_aa: CASSSRRIQGLNTEAFF; cdr3_nt: TGTGCCAGCAGCTCCCGACGTATACAGGGTTTGAACACTGAAGCTTTCTTT
j_call: TRBJ1-5; clone_size: .; v_call: TRBV15; d_call: .; cdr3_aa: CATSRDRVLGKQPQHF; cdr3_nt: TGTGCCACCAGCAGAGATCGGGTTTTAGGAAAACAGCCCCAGCATTTT
j_call: TRBJ2-7; clone_size: .; v_call: TRBV5-4; d_call: TRBD2; cdr3_aa: CASSGSSSGSTYEQYF; cdr3_nt: TGTGCCAGCAGCGGTAGTTCTAGCGGGAGTACCTACGAGCAGTACTTC
j_call: TRBJ1-2; clone_size: once; v_call: TRBV7-9; d_call: .; cdr3_aa: CASSLRGSRGYTF; cdr3_nt: TGTGCCAGCAGCTTAAGAGGGTCTAGGGGCTACACCTTC
j_call: TRBJ2-7; clone_size: .; v_call: TRBV5-4; d_call: .; cdr3_aa: CASSTAGEQYF; cdr3_nt: TGTGCCAGCAGCACGGCCGGGGAGCAGTACTTC
j_call: TRBJ2-6; clone_size: .; v_call: TRBV23-1; d_call: TRBD2; cdr3_aa: CASIPGGRSGANVLTF; cdr3_nt: TGCGCCAGCATTCCGGGGGGGCGCTCTGGGGCCAACGTCCTGACTTTC
j_call: TRBJ1-1; clone_size: once; v_call: TRBV29-1; d_call: .; cdr3_aa: CSVAGGNTEAFF; cdr3_nt: TGCAGCGTTGCTGGCGGGAACACTGAAGCTTTCTTT
j_call: TRBJ2-3; clone_size: .; v_call: TRBV10-2; d_call: TRBD2; cdr3_aa: CASSESRSSGSADTQYF; cdr3_nt: TGCGCCAGCAGTGAGTCGAGGAGTAGCGGGAGTGCAGATACGCAGTATTTT
j_call: TRBJ1-5; clone_size: .; v_call: TRBV19; d_call: .; cdr3_aa: CASSIPGQGSRQPQHF; cdr3_nt: TGTGCCAGTAGTATACCCGGGCAGGGTTCACGGCAGCCCCAGCATTTT
j_call: TRBJ2-5; clone_size: .; v_call: TRBV5-1; d_call: .; cdr3_aa: CASSPTGTQETQYF; cdr3_nt: TGCGCCAGCAGCCCGACAGGGACTCAAGAGACCCAGTACTTC
j_call: TRBJ2-7; clone_size: .; v_call: TRBV6-5; d_call: .; cdr3_aa: CASSSERRGFYEQYF; cdr3_nt: TGTGCCAGCTCATCAGAAAGGAGGGGATTCTACGAGCAGTACTTC
j_call: TRBJ2-1; clone_size: .; v_call: TRBV7-6; d_call: TRBD2; cdr3_aa: CASSPGGGRVTEQFF; cdr3_nt: TGTGCCAGCAGCCCGGGGGGAGGACGTGTGACTGAGCAGTTCTTC
j_call: TRBJ2-2; clone_size: .; v_call: TRBV27; d_call: .; cdr3_aa: CASSPRPNTGELFF; cdr3_nt: TGTGCCAGCAGTCCGCGGCCGAACACCGGGGAGCTGTTTTTT
j_call: TRBJ2-4; clone_size: .; v_call: TRBV5-5; d_call: .; cdr3_aa: CASSSPPAGAAKNIQYF; cdr3_nt: TGTGCCAGCAGCTCCCCCCCGGCAGGGGCAGCCAAAAACATTCAGTACTTC
j_call: TRBJ1-4; clone_size: .; v_call: TRBV6-1; d_call: .; cdr3_aa: CASSEARGGANEKLFF; cdr3_nt: TGTGCCAGCAGTGAAGCGCGGGGAGGAGCTAATGAAAAACTGTTTTTT
j_call: TRBJ2-2; clone_size: .; v_call: TRBV11-2; d_call: .; cdr3_aa: CASKGSFQNSGELFF; cdr3_nt: TGTGCCAGCAAAGGGAGTTTCCAAAACTCCGGGGAGCTGTTTTTT
j_call: TRBJ2-7; clone_size: .; v_call: TRBV28; d_call: .; cdr3_aa: CASSFTGSAYEQYF; cdr3_nt: TGTGCCAGCAGCTTCACAGGGTCGGCCTACGAGCAGTACTTC
j_call: TRBJ2-4; clone_size: .; v_call: TRBV19; d_call: TRBD2; cdr3_aa: CASSMGGGLAKNIQYF; cdr3_nt: TGTGCCAGTAGTATGGGGGGGGGTCTAGCCAAAAACATTCAGTACTTC
j_call: TRBJ2-7; clone_size: .; v_call: TRBV6-5; d_call: .; cdr3_aa: CASRRSFYEQYF; cdr3_nt: TGTGCCAGCAGAAGGAGTTTTTACGAGCAGTACTTC
j_call: TRBJ2-7; clone_size: .; v_call: TRBV6-1; d_call: TRBD2; cdr3_aa: CASSEIAGSNEQYF; cdr3_nt: TGTGCCAGCAGTGAGATAGCGGGAAGTAACGAGCAGTACTTC
j_call: TRBJ2-3; clone_size: few; v_call: TRBV4-1; d_call: TRBD2; cdr3_aa: CASSQDGAGGGADTQYF; cdr3_nt: TGCGCCAGCAGCCAAGACGGGGCGGGAGGAGGGGCAGATACGCAGTATTTT
j_call: TRBJ1-3; clone_size: once; v_call: TRBV21-1; d_call: .; cdr3_aa: CASSLSGTAGNTIYF; cdr3_nt: TGTGCCAGCAGCTTATCCGGGACAGCTGGAAACACCATATATTTT
j_call: TRBJ1-1; clone_size: .; v_call: TRBV7-6; d_call: TRBD1; cdr3_aa: CASSSIQGAAEAFF; cdr3_nt: TGTGCCAGCAGCTCTATACAGGGGGCTGCTGAAGCTTTCTTT
j_call: TRBJ2-3; clone_size: .; v_call: TRBV28; d_call: .; cdr3_aa: CASSSVQDNTDTQYF; cdr3_nt: TGTGCCAGCAGTTCGGTACAGGATAACACAGATACGCAGTATTTT
j_call: TRBJ2-5; clone_size: .; v_call: TRBV7-9; d_call: TRBD1; cdr3_aa: CASSPGQGLRETQYF; cdr3_nt: TGTGCCAGCAGCCCCGGACAGGGTTTAAGAGAGACCCAGTACTTC
j_call: TRBJ2-5; clone_size: .; v_call: TRBV7-9; d_call: .; cdr3_aa: CASSSAVQNQETQYF; cdr3_nt: TGTGCCAGCAGCAGCGCCGTGCAGAACCAAGAGACCCAGTACTTC
j_call: TRBJ2-7; clone_size: .; v_call: TRBV11-2; d_call: TRBD1; cdr3_aa: CASSSATGSYEQYF; cdr3_nt: TGTGCCAGCAGCTCAGCGACAGGGTCCTACGAGCAGTACTTC
j_call: TRBJ2-5; clone_size: .; v_call: TRBV27; d_call: TRBD2; cdr3_aa: CASSLSSRASGRETQYF; cdr3_nt: TGTGCCAGCAGTTTATCGAGTCGGGCTAGCGGGAGGGAGACCCAGTACTTC
j_call: TRBJ2-5; clone_size: .; v_call: TRBV29-1; d_call: TRBD1; cdr3_aa: CSVGLTGGFETQYF; cdr3_nt: TGCAGCGTTGGACTGACAGGGGGGTTTGAGACCCAGTACTTC
j_call: TRBJ2-7; clone_size: .; v_call: TRBV4-2; d_call: TRBD2; cdr3_aa: CASSQGKSGSGYEQYF; cdr3_nt: TGTGCCAGCAGCCAAGGCAAGAGCGGGAGCGGCTACGAGCAGTACTTC
j_call: TRBJ2-5; clone_size: .; v_call: TRBV5-4; d_call: TRBD1; cdr3_aa: CASSSKTGSYQETQYF; cdr3_nt: TGTGCCAGCAGCTCCAAGACAGGGTCGTACCAAGAGACCCAGTACTTC
j_call: TRBJ2-1; clone_size: .; v_call: TRBV9; d_call: TRBD2; cdr3_aa: CASSVVAGATNEQFF; cdr3_nt: TGTGCCAGCAGCGTAGTAGCGGGAGCGACCAATGAGCAGTTCTTC
j_call: TRBJ2-2; clone_size: .; v_call: TRBV9; d_call: TRBD2; cdr3_aa: CASSLSGLAGGGTGELFF; cdr3_nt: TGTGCCAGCAGCCTCTCGGGACTAGCGGGAGGGGGAACCGGGGAGCTGTTTTTT
j_call: TRBJ2-7; clone_size: .; v_call: TRBV19; d_call: TRBD2; cdr3_aa: CASSIVTSGASYEQYF; cdr3_nt: TGTGCCAGTAGTATCGTAACTAGCGGGGCCTCCTACGAGCAGTACTTC
j_call: TRBJ1-5; clone_size: .; v_call: TRBV10-3; d_call: .; cdr3_aa: CAIGQNNQPQHF; cdr3_nt: TGTGCCATCGGACAGAACAATCAGCCCCAGCATTTT
j_call: TRBJ2-2; clone_size: .; v_call: TRBV10-2; d_call: TRBD2; cdr3_aa: CASRGGRLAGHTGELFF; cdr3_nt: TGCGCCAGCAGGGGGGGAAGACTAGCGGGGCACACCGGGGAGCTGTTTTTT
j_call: TRBJ2-3; clone_size: once; v_call: TRBV5-6; d_call: TRBD2; cdr3_aa: CASSLAGANTDTQYF; cdr3_nt: TGTGCCAGCAGCTTAGCGGGGGCCAACACAGATACGCAGTATTTT
j_call: TRBJ2-7; clone_size: .; v_call: TRBV5-1; d_call: TRBD2; cdr3_aa: CASSLAASGRDEQYF; cdr3_nt: TGCGCCAGCAGCTTGGCGGCTAGCGGGAGGGACGAGCAGTACTTC
j_call: TRBJ2-5; clone_size: .; v_call: TRBV7-7; d_call: TRBD1; cdr3_aa: CASSRGDREQETQYF; cdr3_nt: TGTGCCAGCAGCCGGGGGGACAGGGAACAAGAGACCCAGTACTTC
j_call: TRBJ2-3; clone_size: .; v_call: TRBV5-1; d_call: .; cdr3_aa: CASSLGGHRISDTQYF; cdr3_nt: TGCGCCAGCAGCTTGGGTGGACACAGAATTTCAGATACGCAGTATTTT